A selection of T cell receptor beta chains follows, all from one sample in a study of post-analysis software for immune sequencing data. TCRdb re-called the PCR reads through MiXCR, storing one row per CDR3 protein. The sample comprises around 400,000 distinct CDR3 sequences, 35% to 45% of which are singletons, and less than 10% rests with the top ten. Specimen: blood. The source is a girl between 2 and 10 years old with multiple sclerosis. CDR3s include the opening cysteine and the closing phenylalanine or tryptophan. A D gene is named only where the DNA matches it firmly. Size tells how often a clone was seen (once, few, many) or the class of an expanded clone, and some rows leave it out.

d_call j_call clone_size cdr3_length v_call cdr3_nt cdr3_aa
TRBD1 TRBJ1-2 few 13 TRBV29-1 TGCAGCGTTGGGGACAGGCCGGGGTATGGCTACACCTTC CSVGDRPGYGYTF
TRBD2 TRBJ2-4 few 17 TRBV20-1 TGCAGTGCTAGTCCCCTTTGGGATCTAGCGGGAGGCGACATTCAGTACTTC CSASPLWDLAGGDIQYF
. TRBJ2-5 . 14 TRBV24-1 TGTGCCACCAGTGCGGGAGACTACAGGGAGACCCAGTACTTC CATSAGDYRETQYF
TRBD2 TRBJ2-3 few 15 TRBV4-1 TGCGCCAGCAGCCACGCGGGGGGCAGCACAGATACGCAGTATTTT CASSHAGGSTDTQYF
TRBD1 TRBJ2-7 . 18 TRBV7-6 TGTGCCAGCAGCTTCGGACAGGGGGCTCCCCAGGGTAGCTACGAGCAGTACTTC CASSFGQGAPQGSYEQYF
TRBD2 TRBJ2-1 . 19 TRBV20-1 TGCAGTGCTAGGGGGAGGCGGGAGGGCCGTGGGGGTGCAAGGAATGAGCAGTTCTTC CSARGRREGRGGARNEQFF
TRBD2 TRBJ2-7 few 16 TRBV5-5 TGTGCCAGCAGCTTGGGCCTAGCGGGGGGGATATACGAGCAGTACTTC CASSLGLAGGIYEQYF
. TRBJ2-1 . 14 TRBV2 TGTGCCAGCAGTGTGTCGGGCATAGACAATGAGCAGTTCTTC CASSVSGIDNEQFF
TRBD1 TRBJ1-2 . 15 TRBV7-6 TGTGCCAGCAGCGCAGAAAATACAGGGGCCTATGGCTACACCTTC CASSAENTGAYGYTF
TRBD1 TRBJ2-5 few 16 TRBV6-5 TGTGCCAGCAATCGAGGGACAGGGGGACTTGGGGAGACCCAGTACTTC CASNRGTGGLGETQYF